This T cell receptor beta chain was found in a study of T cell responses to AZD1222 COVID-19 vaccine. Across the whole study: Pooling covered second doses at about 4 or about 12 weeks.

The repertoire was sequenced with immunoSEQ multiplex PCR; TCRdb's copy has only in-frame clones and lacks some. Seen here are 140,000 or so clones, around 91% observed once, and the top ten hold approximately 4.5%. Deletions cut 4 bases from V and 5 bases from J, with 18 bases between. In germline, CDR1 is LNHDA, CDR2 SQIVND (reference sequence). The CDR3 covers 16 residues. Broader study findings: Repertoire sampling happened only post peak T cell response.

Concerning this clone itself: Its antigen remains unknown.

V and J are TRBV19 and TRBJ1-5; D may be TRBD1 (6 bases). This sample comprised peripheral blood, obtained on day 0 of AZD1222 vaccination. This sequence was found in an adult in good health. Here the CDR3 reads CASSTRAGEGDQPQHF. DNA for the CDR3: TGTGCCAGTAGTACCCGGGCAGGGGAAGGCGATCAGCCCCAGCATTTT.